These 31 T cell receptor beta chains came from one sample sequenced in a study of shared clonotypes between healthy human individuals. TCRdb keeps only in-frame clones here, not all; method: immunoSEQ multiplex PCR. Seen here are millions of clones, roughly 92% observed once, and the top ten hold over 0.12%. Sequencing was done on a sample of naive CD4+ T cells sorted from blood. Noted subset: CD45RA+ positively selected. The receptors here all came from a man aged 18 to 29 in good health.

The chain is built from TRBV5-1 and TRBJ2-1, with D perhaps TRBD1 (6 bases). Germline CDR1 reads SGHRS; CDR2 reads YFSETQ. Trimming took 3 bases from V and 3 from J, leaving 13 bases between them. The length of the CDR3 is 15 residues. For the CDR3, the DNA is TGCGCCAGCAGCTCCCGAGAGGGACACTACAATGAGCAGTTCTTC. It translates to CASSSREGHYNEQFF.

This clone was seen once. This CDR3 is also generated by other DNA sequences in the sample. The chain uses TRBV6-5 and TRBJ1-2, with D perhaps matching TRBD1 (6 bases). CDR3 length: 13 amino acids. Trimming took off 2 bases at V and 6 bases at J, with 10 bases between the two ends. The germline V gene has CDR1 MNHEY and CDR2 SVGAGI. DNA for the CDR3: TGTGCCAGCAGTTACGGTCAGGGGAATGGCTACACCTTC. Amino acids: CASSYGQGNGYTF.

V usage is TRBV11-3 and J usage is TRBJ2-1; 11 positions match TRBD2. CDR1 is SGHNT and CDR2 is YENEEA in the germline V gene. V dropped 1 base and J dropped 8; count of bases not matched to a gene: 10. This CDR3 is built from 17 residues. CDR3 protein: CASSLGGLSGRADEQFF. CDR3 nucleotides: TGTGCCAGCAGCTTAGGAGGGCTTAGCGGGAGGGCCGATGAGCAGTTCTTC.

The chain couples TRBV5-1 to TRBJ2-7; 10 bases fit TRBD1. Germline V gene lookup returns CDR1 SGHRS and CDR2 YFSETQ. The CDR3 runs to 15 residues. The junction had 7 bases not matched to a gene; V was cut back by 4 bases and J by 3 bases. The CDR3 nucleotides are TGCGCCAGCAGCAGAGAGACAGGGGGCAGCTACGAGCAGTACTTC. As protein: CASSRETGGSYEQYF. Filled out from reference TRBV5-1 and TRBJ2-7, the complete variable domain reads KAGVTQTPRYLIKTRGQQVTLSCSPISGHRSVSWYQQTPGQGLQFLFEYFSETQRNKGNFPGRFSGRQFSNSRSEMNVSTLELGDSALYLCASSRETGGSYEQYFGPGTRLTVT.

This chain connects TRBV6-5 to TRBJ1-1; TRBD1 might be the D (5 bases). Germline-derived CDR1 and CDR2 are MNHEY and SVGAGI. This CDR3 region has 14 residues. Trimming cost V 2 bases and J 1 base, with 8 bases left between them. CDR3 sequence: CASSYMQGNTEAFF. The CDR3 region has the DNA TGTGCCAGCAGTTACATGCAGGGGAACACTGAAGCTTTCTTT.

CDR3 sequence reads: CASRTGTGYSYEQYF. CDR3 bases: TGCGCCAGCAGGACCGGGACAGGTTACTCCTACGAGCAGTACTTC. The chain combines TRBV10-2 with TRBJ2-7; 8 bases map to TRBD1. Per germline, CDR1 WSHSY and CDR2 SAAADI. V was clipped by 6 bases and J by 0 bases; unmatched bases: 7. The CDR3 spans 15 residues.

The V and J genes are TRBV19 and TRBJ1-5, with 8 positions matching TRBD1. CDR1 and CDR2 (germline): LNHDA, SQIVND (reference sequence). The CDR3 has 15 amino acids. J gave up 5 bases and V 4 bases, and 7 bases lay outside the gene matches. The CDR3 protein is CASSTSWTGHQPQHF. CDR3 coding DNA: TGTGCCAGTAGTACCAGCTGGACAGGGCATCAGCCCCAGCATTTT. The full variable domain, rest sourced from reference TRBV19 and TRBJ1-5, is DGGITQSPKYLFRKEGQNVTLSCEQNLNHDAMYWYRQDPGQGLRLIYYSQIVNDFQKGDIAEGYSVSREKKESFPLTVTSAQKNPTAFYLCASSTSWTGHQPQHFGDGTRLSIL.

The gene calls are TRBV18 and TRBJ2-7, with D possibly matching TRBD2 (5 bases). CDR1 and CDR2 (germline): KGHSH, LQKENI. The V end lost 1 base, the J end lost 1 base, and 8 bases lay between the germline ends. The CDR3 runs to 14 residues. The CDR3 nucleotides are TGTGCCAGCTCACCACTAGCGTGGTCCTACGAGCAGTACTTC. Amino acids: CASSPLAWSYEQYF.

The chain recombines TRBV5-5 with TRBJ2-4; D unresolved. CDR3 length: 14 amino acids. Germline V gene lookup returns CDR1 SGHKS and CDR2 YYEKEE (reference sequence). Deletions cut 4 bases from V and 7 bases from J, with 15 bases between. CDR3 sequence: CASSQEELKNIQYF. Here the CDR3 DNA reads TGTGCCAGCAGCCAAGAAGAATTAAAGAACATTCAGTACTTC.

This clone was observed a few times. This chain uses TRBV19 with TRBJ1-1; D call uncertain. With 3 bases removed from V and 4 bases from J, the gap between germline ends came to 12 bases. The CDR3 is 14 residues long. The V gene's germline CDR1 is LNHDA and CDR2 SQIVND (reference sequence). The chain's CDR3 is CASSMSRRPTEAFF. The CDR3 DNA reads TGTGCCAGTAGTATGTCCAGGAGGCCCACTGAAGCTTTCTTT.

The chain joins TRBV19 to TRBJ1-3; D perhaps matches TRBD1 (5 bases). Trimming shortened V by 4 bases and J by 0 bases, and 10 bases separated the two germline ends. The CDR3 extends over 15 amino acids. Germline CDR1 is LNHDA and CDR2 is SQIVND (reference sequence). CDR3 in amino acids: CASSRDASSGNTIYF. The CDR3 nucleotides are TGTGCCAGTAGTAGGGACGCGAGCTCTGGAAACACCATATATTTT.

This clone was recorded once. CDR3 region: CASSVSGGKNTGELFF. The DNA of the CDR3 is TGTGCCAGCAGCGTATCAGGGGGGAAAAACACCGGGGAGCTGTTTTTT. The V call is TRBV9, the J call TRBJ2-2; tentatively, D is TRBD1 (7 bases). The CDR3 extends over 16 amino acids. Germline V CDR1 and CDR2: SGDLS, YYNGEE. V was trimmed by 1 base and J by 2 bases, leaving 12 bases between them. Full variable domain (missing parts from reference TRBV9 and TRBJ2-2): DSGVTQTPKHLITATGQRVTLRCSPRSGDLSVYWYQQSLDQGLQFLIQYYNGEERAKGNILERFSAQQFPDLHSELNLSSLELGDSALYFCASSVSGGKNTGELFFGEGSRLTVL.

The V gene is TRBV5-4, the J gene TRBJ2-1; D is unresolved. The germline V gene has CDR1 SGHNT and CDR2 YYREEE (reference sequence). The V end lost 1 base, the J end lost 7 bases, and 9 bases lay between the germline ends. The CDR3 has 13 residues. The CDR3 sequence is CASSLLTVNEQFF. Written as DNA, the CDR3 is TGTGCCAGCAGCTTGCTGACCGTAAATGAGCAGTTCTTC.

The chain is built from TRBV7-2 and TRBJ2-7, with 7 bases identical to TRBD1. From germline, CDR1 is SGHTA and CDR2 FQGNSA. This CDR3 comprises 14 residues. V was pared by 4 bases and J by 3 bases, with 6 bases of the junction left unmatched. The CDR3 nucleotides read TGTGCCAGCAGCTCTGACAGGGTTATCTACGAGCAGTACTTC. Amino acid sequence: CASSSDRVIYEQYF.

V gene TRBV27 combines with J gene TRBJ1-6; D is perhaps TRBD1 (6 bases). The ends were cut back, 7 bases at V and 2 bases at J, with 9 bases in the middle. The CDR3 is 14 residues long. The germline V gene encodes CDR1 MNHEY and CDR2 SMNVEV (reference sequence). CDR3 bases: TGTGCCAGCACCACAGGGACCTATAATTCACCCCTCCACTTT. Translation: CASTTGTYNSPLHF.

This clone showed up just once. This sample includes further DNA sequences coding for the same CDR3. The chain uses TRBV5-6 and TRBJ2-7, with D tentatively TRBD1 (6 bases). V lost 4 bases to trimming and J lost 2 bases, with 7 bases between them. Germline V gives CDR1 SGHDT, CDR2 YYEEEE. CDR3 length equals 12 residues. The CDR3 spells CASSRTAYEQYF. The DNA for the CDR3 is TGTGCCAGCAGCAGGACAGCCTACGAGCAGTACTTC.

This clone appeared once. This chain uses TRBV27 with TRBJ2-1; 14 bases line up with TRBD2. The CDR3 contains 16 residues. Trimming removed 3 bases from V and 4 bases from J; junction bases left unmatched: 2. The germline gives CDR1 MNHEY, CDR2 SMNVEV (reference sequence). CDR3 sequence (DNA): TGTGCCAGCAGTTTGAGACTAGCGGGGGGGTACAATGAGCAGTTCTTC. Residues: CASSLRLAGGYNEQFF.

J is TRBJ2-7 and V is TRBV29-1; the D gene is possibly TRBD2 (5 bases). This CDR3 is 12 amino acids long. Germline V gene data show CDR1 as SQVTM and CDR2 as ANQGSEA. V was clipped by 7 bases and J by 3 bases, with 13 bases between them. The CDR3 sequence is CSAWTEYYEQYF. The DNA for the CDR3 is TGCAGCGCCTGGACTGAATACTACGAGCAGTACTTC.

This clone was detected only a few times. The chain carries TRBV5-1 and TRBJ2-7; 7 bases match TRBD1. The CDR3 is 15 residues long. V lost 8 bases to trimming and J lost 1 base; unmatched junction nucleotides: 12. Germline V gene lookup returns CDR1 SGHRS and CDR2 YFSETQ. CDR3 sequence: CASPTGTEVSYEQYF. The CDR3 DNA reads as TGCGCCAGTCCGACAGGGACAGAAGTTTCCTACGAGCAGTACTTC.

This clone was seen once. The gene calls are TRBV27 and TRBJ2-3; D unresolved. The germline CDR1 and CDR2 sequences are MNHEY and SMNVEV (reference sequence). Trimming shortened V by 5 bases and J by 4 bases, and 4 bases separated the two germline ends. The CDR3 spans 11 residues. CDR3 protein: CASSRADTQYF. CDR3 nucleotides: TGTGCCAGCAGTAGGGCAGATACGCAGTATTTT.

The rearrangement uses TRBV10-2 and TRBJ2-3; D gene ambiguous. Germline V gene lookup returns CDR1 WSHSY and CDR2 SAAADI. CDR3 length: 15 residues. Trimming pared 1 base from V and 2 bases from J, leaving 10 bases between. Written as DNA, the CDR3 is TGCGCCAGCAGTGAGTACGGTCCGTCCACAGATACGCAGTATTTT. Translation gives CASSEYGPSTDTQYF.

This chain uses TRBV30 with TRBJ1-2; 8 nucleotides align to TRBD1. CDR3 length: 13 amino acids. Germline assignment: CDR1 GTSNPN and CDR2 SVGIG (reference sequence). J lost 5 bases, V lost 5 bases, and 7 bases had no gene match. The CDR3, as DNA: TGTGCCTGGTTGGGACAGGTAGTATATGGCTACACCTTC. It translates to CAWLGQVVYGYTF. The whole variable domain, remainder taken from reference TRBV30 and TRBJ1-2, is SQTIHQWPATLVQPVGSPLSLECTVEGTSNPNLYWYRQAAGRGLQLLFYSVGIGQISSEVPQNLSASRPQDRQFILSSKKLLLSDSGFYLCAWLGQVVYGYTFGSGTRLTVV.

This chain connects TRBV7-2 to TRBJ1-4, with a tentative D call TRBD1 (5 bases). CDR3 length: 14 amino acids. The germline CDR1 and CDR2 sequences are SGHTA and FQGNSA. Trimming cost V 3 bases and J 4 bases, with 9 bases left between them. In nucleotides, the CDR3 is TGTGCCAGCAGCTTGTGGGACGGTAATGAAAAACTGTTTTTT. This codes for CASSLWDGNEKLFF. Filled out from reference TRBV7-2 and TRBJ1-4, the complete variable domain reads GAGVSQSPSNKVTEKGKDVELRCDPISGHTALYWYRQSLGQGLEFLIYFQGNSAPDKSGLPSDRFSAERTGGSVSTLTIQRTQQEDSAVYLCASSLWDGNEKLFFGSGTQLSVL.

J is TRBJ2-5 and V is TRBV7-2; D gene unclear. Germline V gene lookup returns CDR1 SGHTA and CDR2 FQGNSA. The CDR3 length is 13 residues. Trimming took off 5 bases at V and 1 base at J, with 8 bases between the two ends. This CDR3 is CASSAWTQETQYF. The CDR3 nucleotides are TGTGCCAGCAGCGCTTGGACCCAAGAGACCCAGTACTTC.

The gene calls are TRBV6-5 and TRBJ2-7, with 9 bases identical to TRBD2. The trim removed 7 bases at V and 2 bases at J, leaving 9 bases unmatched. Germline loops: CDR1 MNHEY, CDR2 SVGAGI. The CDR3 sequence is 15 residues long. CDR3 region: CASTSAGGKPYEQYF. In nucleotides, the CDR3 is TGTGCCAGCACCTCAGCGGGGGGAAAGCCCTACGAGCAGTACTTC.

J is TRBJ2-3 and V is TRBV25-1, with TRBD1 identical over 10 bases. There are 18 residues in the CDR3. Germline CDR1 MGHDK, CDR2 SYGVNS. Germline trimming cut 1 base from V and 0 bases from J; bases unmatched to any gene: 7. The DNA of the CDR3 is TGTGCCAGCAGTGAATGGGGTAGGACAGGGGGAAGCACAGATACGCAGTATTTT. Translating it yields CASSEWGRTGGSTDTQYF.

The rearrangement joins TRBV5-6 to TRBJ2-3; TRBD2 aligns across 14 bases. The germline V gene has CDR1 SGHDT and CDR2 YYEEEE. The length of the CDR3 is 19 residues. The ends lost 4 bases at V and 2 bases at J; junction bases unmatched: 12. CDR3 region: CASSRRTSGGSSSTDTQYF. CDR3 coding DNA: TGTGCCAGCAGCCGCAGGACTAGCGGGGGGTCTTCCTCCACAGATACGCAGTATTTT.

The rearrangement links TRBV7-8 to TRBJ2-2, with TRBD2 identical over 8 bases. V was clipped by 5 bases and J by 1 base; unmatched bases: 0. The germline gives CDR1 SGHVS, CDR2 FQNEAQ. The length of the CDR3 is 14 residues. CDR3 loop: CASSSGGNTGELFF. The CDR3 DNA follows: TGTGCCAGCAGCAGCGGGGGGAACACCGGGGAGCTGTTTTTT.

The J gene is TRBJ2-7, the V gene TRBV6-5; D is perhaps TRBD1 or TRBD2 (5 bases each). The germline V gene has CDR1 MNHEY and CDR2 SVGAGI. Trimming removed 0 bases from V and 4 bases from J, with 13 bases in between. The CDR3 length is 15 residues. This CDR3 is CASSYSSGTSYEQYF. For the CDR3, the DNA is TGTGCCAGCAGTTACTCGAGTGGGACCTCATACGAGCAGTACTTC.

This rearrangement joins TRBV4-2 to TRBJ1-1; TRBD1 matches at 8 bases. V shed 1 base, J shed 1 base, and the junction held 8 bases outside the gene matches. The CDR3 consists of 17 residues. Looked up from germline, CDR1 is LGHNA and CDR2 is YNFKEQ. The CDR3 coding sequence is TGTGCCAGCAGCCAAGCCGGGGCAGGGGGCTGGAACACTGAAGCTTTCTTT. Translation gives CASSQAGAGGWNTEAFF.

V gene TRBV2 combines with J gene TRBJ1-4; tentative D call: TRBD1 (6 bases). The CDR3 is 12 amino acids. The germline V gene encodes CDR1 SNHLY and CDR2 FYNNEI. The germline V and J ends were trimmed by 7 bases and 7 bases, with 10 bases remaining between them. The CDR3 reads CASTGGGEKLFF. As DNA, the CDR3 is TGTGCCAGCACTGGGGGCGGTGAAAAACTGTTTTTT. The variable domain in full, with the rest retrieved from reference TRBV2 and TRBJ1-4, is EPEVTQTPSHQVTQMGQEVILRCVPISNHLYFYWYRQILGQKVEFLVSFYNNEISEKSEIFDDQFSVERPDGSNFTLKIRSTKLEDSAMYFCASTGGGEKLFFGSGTQLSVL.